One sample yielded the 23 T cell receptor beta chains listed below, sequenced in a study of regulatory and conventional T cells in RAG deficiency. Clones were sequenced by immunoSEQ multiplex PCR, and TCRdb holds only the in-frame ones, with some missing. The sample lists tens of thousands of clones; roughly 90% were seen once. Another study also made use of these data, one on regulatory T cells. That source reports: The PCR used 52 TRBV and 13 TRBJ primers.

Sequences were obtained from CD8+ T cells sorted from blood. Receptor source: a human donor in good health.

The chain employs TRBV9 and TRBJ1-3; D remains unclear. V was pared by 2 bases and J by 2 bases, with 11 bases between. Per germline, CDR1 SGDLS and CDR2 YYNGEE. CDR3 length equals 15 residues. The CDR3 DNA reads as TGTGCCAGCAGCGTGAGCGTAGGTACTGGAAACACCATATATTTT. Protein sequence: CASSVSVGTGNTIYF.

The rearrangement links TRBV10-1 to TRBJ1-2; D call uncertain. The length of the CDR3 is 10 residues. Germline V gene lookup returns CDR1 WNHNN and CDR2 SYGVQD (reference sequence). Trimming removed 6 bases from V and 8 bases from J, with 7 bases in between. Written as DNA, the CDR3 is TGCGCCAGCAGGAAAAGAGGCTACACCTTC. Amino acids: CASRKRGYTF.

The chain carries TRBV19 and TRBJ2-1; 10 bases map to TRBD2. The CDR3 spans 18 residues. From germline, CDR1 is LNHDA and CDR2 SQIVND (reference sequence). The trim removed 3 bases at V and 10 bases at J, leaving 18 bases unmatched. CDR3 protein: CASSIRFPASGSINEQFF. CDR3 DNA sequence: TGTGCCAGTAGTATCCGTTTCCCCGCTAGCGGGAGTATCAACGAGCAGTTCTTC.

The J gene is TRBJ2-7, the V gene TRBV5-4; perhaps D is TRBD1 or TRBD2 (5 bases each). Germline CDR1 SGHNT, CDR2 YYREEE (reference sequence). The CDR3 totals 13 residues. V lost 0 bases to trimming and J lost 6 bases, with 10 bases between them. The CDR3 nucleotides are TGTGCCAGCAGCTTGGGGAGGACACCCGAGCAGTACTTC. It encodes CASSLGRTPEQYF. Full variable domain (rest looked up from reference TRBV5-4 and TRBJ2-7): ETGVTQSPTHLIKTRGQQVTLRCSSQSGHNTVSWYQQALGQGPQFIFQYYREEENGRGNFPPRFSGLQFPNYSSELNVNALELDDSALYLCASSLGRTPEQYFGPGTRLTVT.

The chain combines TRBV28 with TRBJ2-3; 8 nucleotides line up with TRBD1. The CDR3 length is 14 residues. Per germline, CDR1 MDHEN and CDR2 SYDVKM. The V segment lost 7 bases and the J segment 4 bases; nucleotides outside the gene matches: 7. CDR3 region: CASITSGGSDTQYF. The DNA for the CDR3 is TGTGCCAGCATTACATCAGGGGGCTCAGATACGCAGTATTTT.

Here the CDR3 DNA reads TGTGCCAGCATTGAGGGGGGGACTAGCGGAGAGACCCAGTACTTC. Translated: CASIEGGTSGETQYF. This chain links TRBV6-1 with TRBJ2-5; TRBD2 aligns across 11 bases. The junction had 8 bases not matched to a gene; V was cut back by 7 bases and J by 4 bases. CDR3 length: 15 amino acids. Germline CDR1 MNHNS, CDR2 SASEGT.

This chain uses TRBV29-1 with TRBJ1-1; tentative D call: TRBD1 (5 bases). This CDR3 has 13 amino acids. Germline CDR1 is SQVTM and CDR2 is ANQGSEA. Trimming removed 6 bases from V and 1 base from J, with 12 bases in between. The CDR3 region has the DNA TGCAGCGTCTGGGACGGGGGGAACACTGAAGCTTTCTTT. As protein: CSVWDGGNTEAFF.

The chain joins TRBV11-2 to TRBJ1-2; 7 bases line up with TRBD1. J was trimmed by 4 bases and V by 3 bases; bases with no gene match: 5. Germline CDR1 reads SGHAT; CDR2 reads FQNNGV. CDR3 size: 14 residues. CDR3: CASSFRGLGYGYTF. Here the CDR3 DNA reads TGTGCCAGCAGCTTTAGGGGGCTCGGCTATGGCTACACCTTC. Drawing the rest from reference TRBV11-2 and TRBJ1-2, the complete variable domain is EAGVAQSPRYKIIEKRQSVAFWCNPISGHATLYWYQQILGQGPKLLIQFQNNGVVDDSQLPKDRFSAERLKGVDSTLKIQPAKLEDSAVYLCASSFRGLGYGYTFGSGTRLTVV.

The chain has TRBV4-1 and TRBJ2-2; the D gene is possibly TRBD1 (7 bases). The CDR3 totals 18 residues. Trimming removed 7 bases at V and 1 base at J, with 22 bases between. The germline V gene has CDR1 MGHRA and CDR2 YSYEKL. The CDR3 loop is CASTQDSEGALNTGELFF. CDR3 bases: TGCGCCAGCACGCAAGATTCGGAGGGGGCCCTGAACACCGGGGAGCTGTTTTTT.

The chain couples TRBV30 to TRBJ2-7; 7 bases agree with TRBD1. CDR3 size: 13 residues. V trimming: 3 bases; J trimming: 2 bases; junction bases outside the gene matches: 4. Germline V gene lookup returns CDR1 GTSNPN and CDR2 SVGIG (reference sequence). The CDR3 is CAWSPDRAYEQYF. In nucleotides, the CDR3 is TGTGCCTGGAGCCCAGACAGGGCCTACGAGCAGTACTTC.

This clone was counted once. This chain links TRBV2 with TRBJ1-3; 10 nucleotides line up with TRBD1. The length of the CDR3 is 14 residues. With V trimmed by 6 bases and J by 7 bases, 6 bases remained unmatched. Germline CDR1 is SNHLY and CDR2 is FYNNEI. The CDR3 nucleotides read TGTGCCAGCAGCGCGGGACAGGGGCTGAACACCATATATTTT. Translated, it gives CASSAGQGLNTIYF.

V and J are TRBV9 and TRBJ1-6, with 10 bases matching TRBD1. V dropped 3 bases and J dropped 10; count of bases not matched to a gene: 4. CDR3 length equals 14 residues. Per germline, CDR1 SGDLS and CDR2 YYNGEE. The CDR3 bases are TGTGCCAGCAGCGCAGGACAGGGGGGATCACCCCTCCACTTT. Protein: CASSAGQGGSPLHF.

This chain joins TRBV9 and TRBJ2-2; 9 nucleotides line up with TRBD2. V lost 3 bases to trimming and J lost 4 bases; unmatched junction nucleotides: 4. This CDR3 spans 15 amino acids. CDR1 and CDR2 from the germline V gene are SGDLS and YYNGEE. The CDR3 region has the DNA TGTGCCAGCAGCGCGCGGGAGGGCCTCACCGGGGAGCTGTTTTTT. Amino acids: CASSAREGLTGELFF.

This chain joins TRBV9 and TRBJ2-1; TRBD1 matches at 9 bases. Germline values: CDR1 SGDLS, CDR2 YYNGEE. The ends lost 4 bases at V and 6 bases at J; junction bases unmatched: 5. The CDR3 has 14 amino acids. The CDR3 DNA sequence: TGTGCCAGCAGCTACCGGGACAGGGTCAATGAGCAGTTCTTC. Translated, it gives CASSYRDRVNEQFF.

The gene calls are TRBV6-1 and TRBJ2-7; perhaps TRBD1 as D (6 bases). The V end was cut by 6 bases, the J end by 6 bases, with 15 bases between. The CDR3 totals 13 residues. Germline V lookup: CDR1 MNHNS, CDR2 SASEGT. CDR3 region: CASSPNPGVEQYF. The CDR3 DNA follows: TGTGCCAGCAGCCCTAACCCAGGGGTCGAGCAGTACTTC.

This chain joins TRBV2 and TRBJ1-2; TRBD1 aligns across 7 bases. The CDR3 is 17 amino acids. The germline V gene has CDR1 SNHLY and CDR2 FYNNEI. Unmatched junction bases numbered 16, after V lost 6 bases and J lost 3 bases. Here the CDR3 reads CASRGAQTGLKDYGYTF. The CDR3 DNA reads as TGTGCCAGCAGGGGGGCTCAGACAGGGCTAAAGGACTATGGCTACACCTTC.

The chain joins TRBV19 to TRBJ2-2, with D perhaps TRBD1 (6 bases). CDR1 and CDR2 from the germline V gene are LNHDA and SQIVND (reference sequence). The CDR3 covers 13 residues. Trimming cost V 4 bases and J 7 bases, with 10 bases left between them. The CDR3 here is CASSTQGNGELFF. The CDR3 nucleotides read TGTGCCAGTAGTACACAGGGAAACGGGGAGCTGTTTTTT. Full variable domain (missing parts from reference TRBV19 and TRBJ2-2): DGGITQSPKYLFRKEGQNVTLSCEQNLNHDAMYWYRQDPGQGLRLIYYSQIVNDFQKGDIAEGYSVSREKKESFPLTVTSAQKNPTAFYLCASSTQGNGELFFGEGSRLTVL.

This chain connects TRBV28 to TRBJ2-5, with a tentative D call TRBD1 (6 bases). CDR1 is MDHEN and CDR2 is SYDVKM in the germline V gene. The CDR3 runs to 16 residues. Trimming removed 5 bases from V and 2 bases from J, with 18 bases in between. The CDR3 spells CASSSYRDTKQETQYF. In DNA form, the CDR3 reads TGTGCCAGCAGTAGCTACCGGGACACAAAACAAGAGACCCAGTACTTC.

The chain recombines TRBV30 with TRBJ1-3, with D maybe TRBD1 (6 bases). The CDR3 is made up of 14 amino acids. Germline CDR1 reads GTSNPN; CDR2 reads SVGIG (reference sequence). The V end was cut by 8 bases, the J end by 2 bases, with 16 bases between. The CDR3 here is CAHSTGSPGNTIYF. The CDR3 nucleotides read TGTGCCCATTCAACAGGGAGCCCTGGAAACACCATATATTTT.

V and J are TRBV7-2 and TRBJ2-7; 8 bases are shared with TRBD2. With 8 bases clipped from V and 1 base from J, the junction kept 7 bases outside the gene matches. Germline V gene data show CDR1 as SGHTA and CDR2 as FQGNSA. CDR3 size: 14 residues. The CDR3 region is CASGGLAKSYEQYF. CDR3 DNA sequence: TGTGCCAGCGGCGGACTAGCCAAATCCTACGAGCAGTACTTC.

The chain couples TRBV11-3 to TRBJ1-2; no firm D call. The CDR3 is 16 amino acids. Germline V gene data show CDR1 as SGHNT and CDR2 as YENEEA. Trimming cost V 5 bases and J 4 bases, with 20 bases left between them. The CDR3 DNA reads as TGTGCCAGCAGCCGATGCCATCTCGGAAAGACCTATGGCTACACCTTC. Translation gives CASSRCHLGKTYGYTF.

This chain uses TRBV5-1 with TRBJ2-2, with 7 bases matching TRBD1. The length of the CDR3 is 16 residues. V trimming: 3 bases; J trimming: 2 bases; junction bases outside the gene matches: 7. Germline V lookup: CDR1 SGHRS, CDR2 YFSETQ. CDR3 in amino acids: CASSYIGTANTGELFF. In DNA form, the CDR3 reads TGCGCCAGCAGCTATATAGGGACAGCAAACACCGGGGAGCTGTTTTTT.

This clone has more than one count but fewer than ten. The rearrangement uses TRBV29-1 and TRBJ2-5, with D possibly TRBD1 on 6 matching bases. The V end lost 6 bases, the J end lost 5 bases, and 10 bases lay between the germline ends. There are 11 residues in the CDR3. Looked up from germline, CDR1 is SQVTM and CDR2 is ANQGSEA. The CDR3 coding sequence is TGCAGCGTGGGAACAGGGGAGACCCAGTACTTC. It encodes CSVGTGETQYF.